The clone carrying this TCR beta chain has only a few counts. The data belong to a study of T cell responses to AZD1222 COVID-19 vaccine. TCRdb's table, derived via immunoSEQ multiplex PCR, lists solely in-frame clones and lacks some. The sample shows 77,000 or so clones, 92% of them seen only once. Trimming pared 4 bases from V and 7 bases from J, leaving 21 bases between. This CDR3 spans 16 amino acids. The germline gives CDR1 SGHRS, CDR2 YFSETQ. The V gene is TRBV5-1, the J gene TRBJ1-5; perhaps TRBD1 as D (6 bases). Material: peripheral blood, obtained on day 0 of MenACWY control vaccination. The source is an adult in good health. The chain's CDR3 is CASSGPGAPEMQPQHF. In DNA form, the CDR3 reads TGCGCCAGCAGCGGACCAGGGGCCCCAGAGATGCAGCCCCAGCATTTT.